This T cell receptor beta chain comes out of a study of blood T cell repertoires in COVID-19. V was trimmed by 4 bases and J by 3 bases, leaving 14 bases between them. The CDR3 has 15 residues. Germline V gene lookup returns CDR1 SGHDT and CDR2 YYEEEE. In the original analysis: Estimated nucleated cell counts came from reference gene primer amplification. Repertoires were generated with immunoSEQ multiplex PCR, while TCRdb's copy carries only in-frame clones and drops some. The D gene and trimming were derived from the DNA, and the V and J assignments and clone size from that table. The sample shows about 180,000 clones, roughly 86% of them seen only once.

This receptor was identified in a man between 40 and 49 years old with active or convalescent COVID-19. The chain employs TRBV5-6 and TRBJ2-1, with D maybe TRBD1 (6 bases). The sample taken for sequencing was peripheral blood. The CDR3 here is CASSPPGHGYNEQFF. CDR3 in DNA: TGTGCCAGCAGCCCGCCGGGACACGGCTACAATGAGCAGTTCTTC.